The clone carrying this T cell receptor (beta chain) has a count of ten or more. The antigen is undetermined. One end of the junction fails to match germline, which may point to a read error. The sample comes from a study of T cells in Graves' hyperthyroidism and ophthalmopathy. Investigators excluded patients with uncontrolled infection, other autoimmune disease, pregnancy or lactation. Any symptoms of ophthalmopathy came after the first hyperthyroidism diagnosis, from which the blood sample dates. Regarding the study as a whole: Peripheral blood also featured most of the thyroid clonotypes expanded above 0.001. Prediction of ophthalmopathy progression came a median roughly 6.7 months pre-onset.

It was RNA transcripts that yielded the amplified TCR beta CDR3 regions. First-round RT-PCR with HTBI primers amplified the TCR CDR3 region. TCRdb redid the calling of the multiplex PCR reads with MiXCR, one entry per CDR3 protein. The sample has 350,000 or so distinct CDR3 sequences, about 17% seen once. CDR1 ENHRY and CDR2 SYGVKD come from the germline V gene. The CDR3 is 12 amino acids. The TCR originated in a young woman with Graves' hyperthyroidism that later progressed to Graves' ophthalmopathy. The source material was blood. The chain recombines TRBV10-3 with TRBJ2-7, with 8 bases fitting TRBD1. The CDR3 here is CALRTGPYEQYF. The CDR3 DNA reads TGTGCCCTCAGGACAGGGCCTTACGAGCAGTACTTC.